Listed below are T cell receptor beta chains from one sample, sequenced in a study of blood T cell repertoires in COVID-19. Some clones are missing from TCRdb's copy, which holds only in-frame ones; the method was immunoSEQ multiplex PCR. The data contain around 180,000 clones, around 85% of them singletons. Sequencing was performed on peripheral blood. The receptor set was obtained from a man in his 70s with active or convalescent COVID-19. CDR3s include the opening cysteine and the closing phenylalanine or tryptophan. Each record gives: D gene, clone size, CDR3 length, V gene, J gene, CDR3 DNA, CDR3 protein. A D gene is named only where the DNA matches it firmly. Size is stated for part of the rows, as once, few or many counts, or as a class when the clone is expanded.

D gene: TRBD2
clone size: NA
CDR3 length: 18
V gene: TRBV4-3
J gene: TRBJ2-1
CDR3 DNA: TGCGCCAGCAGCCAGCAACGTCCGATAGCGGGGGCCTACAATGAGCAGTTCTTC
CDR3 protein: CASSQQRPIAGAYNEQFF

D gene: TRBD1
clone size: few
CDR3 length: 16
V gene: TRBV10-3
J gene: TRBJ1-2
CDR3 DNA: TGTGCCATCAGTGACGTAAGGGCAGGGGGCGCGAAGGGCTACACCTTC
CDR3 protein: CAISDVRAGGAKGYTF

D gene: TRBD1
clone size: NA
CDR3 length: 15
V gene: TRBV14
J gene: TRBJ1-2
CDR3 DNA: TGTGCCAGCAGCCAAGGCCGACAGGGTTTCGGCGGCTACACCTTC
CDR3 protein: CASSQGRQGFGGYTF

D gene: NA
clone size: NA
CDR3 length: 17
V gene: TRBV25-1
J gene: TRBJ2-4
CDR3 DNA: TGTGCCAGCAGTCCTGGGGGCAGAAGTCTAGCCAAAAACATTCAGTACTTC
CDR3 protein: CASSPGGRSLAKNIQYF

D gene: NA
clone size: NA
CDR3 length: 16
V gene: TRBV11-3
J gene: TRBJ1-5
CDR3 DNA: TGTGCCAGCAGCTTGGATCTCACAGGGTTTGGGCAGCCCCAGCATTTT
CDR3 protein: CASSLDLTGFGQPQHF

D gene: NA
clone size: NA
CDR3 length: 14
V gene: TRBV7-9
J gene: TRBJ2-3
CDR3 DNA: TGTGCCAGCAGCCCCTGGGACACCCAGGCTACGCAGTATTTT
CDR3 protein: CASSPWDTQATQYF

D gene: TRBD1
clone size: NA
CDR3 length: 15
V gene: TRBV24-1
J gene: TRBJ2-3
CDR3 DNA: TGTGCCACCAGTGACCCGGGACAGGGGCCAGATACGCAGTATTTT
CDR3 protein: CATSDPGQGPDTQYF

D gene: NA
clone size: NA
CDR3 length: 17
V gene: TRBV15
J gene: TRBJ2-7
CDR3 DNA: TGTGCCACCAGCAGACCCTCCTCCGGGACAACCTCCTACGAGCAGTACTTC
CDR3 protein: CATSRPSSGTTSYEQYF

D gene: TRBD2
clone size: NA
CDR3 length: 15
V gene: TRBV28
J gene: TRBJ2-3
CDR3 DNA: TGTGCCAGCAGTCTCACTAGCGGCGGCACAGATACGCAGTATTTT
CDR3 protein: CASSLTSGGTDTQYF

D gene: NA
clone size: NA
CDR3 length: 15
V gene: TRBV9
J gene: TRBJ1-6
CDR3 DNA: TGTGCCAGCAGCGTGGGGGGACTGAATAATTCACCCCTCCACTTT
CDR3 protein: CASSVGGLNNSPLHF

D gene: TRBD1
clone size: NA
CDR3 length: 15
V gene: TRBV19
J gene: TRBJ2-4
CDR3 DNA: TGTGCCAGTAGTATTAGAGGGGGCATGGTGAACATTCAGTACTTC
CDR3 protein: CASSIRGGMVNIQYF

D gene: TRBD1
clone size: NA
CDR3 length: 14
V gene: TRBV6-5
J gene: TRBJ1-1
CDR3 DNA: TGTGCCAGCAGTACAGACAGGGGGCTTAGTGAAGCTTTCTTT
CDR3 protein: CASSTDRGLSEAFF

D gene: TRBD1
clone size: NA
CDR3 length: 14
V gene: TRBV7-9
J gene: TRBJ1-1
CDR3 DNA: TGTGCCAGCAGCTCCGGACAGGGGCGAACTGAAGCTTTCTTT
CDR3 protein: CASSSGQGRTEAFF

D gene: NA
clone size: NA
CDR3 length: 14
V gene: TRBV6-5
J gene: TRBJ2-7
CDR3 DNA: TGTGCCAGCACCAAAATGGGAGAGTCCTACGAGCAGTACTTC
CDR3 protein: CASTKMGESYEQYF

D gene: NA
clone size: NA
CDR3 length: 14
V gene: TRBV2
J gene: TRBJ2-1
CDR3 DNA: TGTGCCAGCAGTGCCCCCTCGCACGGAGGTGAGCAGTTCTTC
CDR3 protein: CASSAPSHGGEQFF

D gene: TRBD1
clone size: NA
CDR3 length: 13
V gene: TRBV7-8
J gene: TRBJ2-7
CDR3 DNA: TGTGCCAGCAGCCAGGGGGTTCTCCGGGAACAGTACTTC
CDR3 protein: CASSQGVLREQYF

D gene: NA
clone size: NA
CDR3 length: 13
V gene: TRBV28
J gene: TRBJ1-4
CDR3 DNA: TGTGCCAGCAGTTTCGCAACTAATGAAAAACTGTTTTTT
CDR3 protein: CASSFATNEKLFF

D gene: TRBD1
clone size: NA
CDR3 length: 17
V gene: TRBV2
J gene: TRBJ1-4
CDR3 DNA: TGTGCCATCAGTGGGGGACAGGGGCTTTCCACTAATGAAAAACTGTTTTTT
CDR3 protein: CAISGGQGLSTNEKLFF

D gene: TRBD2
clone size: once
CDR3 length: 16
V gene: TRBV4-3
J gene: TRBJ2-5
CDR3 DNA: TGCGCCAGCAGCCGGGTTGGACTAGCGGGGCAAGAGACCCAGTACTTC
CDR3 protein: CASSRVGLAGQETQYF

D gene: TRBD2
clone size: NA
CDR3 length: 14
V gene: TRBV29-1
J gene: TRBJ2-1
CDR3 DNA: TGCAGCGCCCAACCCCTAGCGGGGGGGAATGAGCAGTTCTTC
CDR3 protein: CSAQPLAGGNEQFF

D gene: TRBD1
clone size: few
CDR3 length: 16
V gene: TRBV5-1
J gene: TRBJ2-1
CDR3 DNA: TGCGCCAGCAGCCCCCGAGGGCAGGGGGCGTTCAATGAGCAGTTCTTC
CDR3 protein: CASSPRGQGAFNEQFF

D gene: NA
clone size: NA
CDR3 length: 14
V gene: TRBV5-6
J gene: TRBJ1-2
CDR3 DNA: TGTGCCAGCAGCTTGGTTCTGCAGGGAATGAGCTACACCTTC
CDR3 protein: CASSLVLQGMSYTF

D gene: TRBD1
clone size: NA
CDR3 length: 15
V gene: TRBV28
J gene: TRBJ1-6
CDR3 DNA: TGTGCCAGCAGTATAGGACAGGGCTATAATTCACCCCTCCACTTT
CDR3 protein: CASSIGQGYNSPLHF

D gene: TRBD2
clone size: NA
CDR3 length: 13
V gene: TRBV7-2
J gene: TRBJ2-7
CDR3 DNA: TGTGCCAGCAGCCGCCTAGCGGGAGTCGAGCAGTACTTC
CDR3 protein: CASSRLAGVEQYF

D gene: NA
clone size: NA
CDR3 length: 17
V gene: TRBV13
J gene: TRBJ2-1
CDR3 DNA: TGTGCCAGCAGCGACAGGAGCCCTAGGAAGCTCTACAATGAGCAGTTCTTC
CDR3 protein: CASSDRSPRKLYNEQFF

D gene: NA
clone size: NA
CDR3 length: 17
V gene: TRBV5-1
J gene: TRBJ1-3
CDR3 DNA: TGCGCCAGCAGCTTGCTTCTCCAGGGAAGCTCTGGAAACACCATATATTTT
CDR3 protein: CASSLLLQGSSGNTIYF

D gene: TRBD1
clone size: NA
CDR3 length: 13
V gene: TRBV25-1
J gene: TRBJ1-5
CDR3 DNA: TGTGCCAGCGACCAGGGGGAAGGTCAGCCCCAGCATTTT
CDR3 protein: CASDQGEGQPQHF

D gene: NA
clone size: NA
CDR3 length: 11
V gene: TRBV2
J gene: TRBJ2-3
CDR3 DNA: TGTGCCAGCACCTACACAGATACGCAGTATTTT
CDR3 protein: CASTYTDTQYF

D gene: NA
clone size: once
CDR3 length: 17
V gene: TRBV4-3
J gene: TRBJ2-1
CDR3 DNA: TGCGCCAGCAGCCAAGATTACGGGGGAGCGATCTACAATGAGCAGTTCTTC
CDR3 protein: CASSQDYGGAIYNEQFF

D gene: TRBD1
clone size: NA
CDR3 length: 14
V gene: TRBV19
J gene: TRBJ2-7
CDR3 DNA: TGTGCCAGTAGTAGGTACAGGGGCACCTACGAGCAGTACTTC
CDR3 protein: CASSRYRGTYEQYF

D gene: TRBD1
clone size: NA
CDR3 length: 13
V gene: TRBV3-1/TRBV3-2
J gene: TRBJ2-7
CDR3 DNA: TGTGCCAGCAGCCAGGGGACAGCCTACGAGCAGTACTTC
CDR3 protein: CASSQGTAYEQYF

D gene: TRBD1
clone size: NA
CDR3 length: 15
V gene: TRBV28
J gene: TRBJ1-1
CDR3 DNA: TGTGCCAGCAGGAGGCCGGGACAGTTAAACACTGAAGCTTTCTTT
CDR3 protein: CASRRPGQLNTEAFF

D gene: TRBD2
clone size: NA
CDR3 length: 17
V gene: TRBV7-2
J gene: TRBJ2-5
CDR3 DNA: TGTGCCAGCAGCTTAGCCGGACTAGCGGGGGGCCAAGAGACCCAGTACTTC
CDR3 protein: CASSLAGLAGGQETQYF

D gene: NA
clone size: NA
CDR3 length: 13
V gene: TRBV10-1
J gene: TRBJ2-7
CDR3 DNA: TGCGCCAGCTCCGGGACACCCTCCTACGAGCAGTACTTC
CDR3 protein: CASSGTPSYEQYF

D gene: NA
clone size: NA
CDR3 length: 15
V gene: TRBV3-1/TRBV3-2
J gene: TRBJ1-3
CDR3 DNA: TGTGCCAGCAGCCCGCCGACAAGCTCTGGAAACACCATATATTTT
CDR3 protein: CASSPPTSSGNTIYF

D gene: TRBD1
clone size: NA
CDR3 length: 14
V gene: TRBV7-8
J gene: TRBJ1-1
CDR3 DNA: TGTGCCAGCAGTTTTACAGGGGGGAACACTGAAGCTTTCTTT
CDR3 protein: CASSFTGGNTEAFF

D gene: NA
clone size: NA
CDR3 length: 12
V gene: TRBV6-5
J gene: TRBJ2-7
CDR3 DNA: TGTGCCAGCAGTTACGGGGGGAACGAGCAGTACTTC
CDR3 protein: CASSYGGNEQYF

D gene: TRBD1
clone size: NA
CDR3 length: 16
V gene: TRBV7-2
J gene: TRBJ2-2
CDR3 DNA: TGTGCCAGCAGCTCGCCGACAGGGGGGAACACCGGGGAGCTGTTTTTT
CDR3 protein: CASSSPTGGNTGELFF

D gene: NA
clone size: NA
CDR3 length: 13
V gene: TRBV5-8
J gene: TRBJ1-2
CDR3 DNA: TGTGCCAGCAGCCTCTCGGCTAACTATGGCTACACCTTC
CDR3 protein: CASSLSANYGYTF

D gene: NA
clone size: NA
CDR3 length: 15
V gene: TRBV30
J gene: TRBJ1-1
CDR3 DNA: TGTGCCTGGATTGGAAAGAGGTTGTTGAACACTGAAGCTTTCTTT
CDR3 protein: CAWIGKRLLNTEAFF

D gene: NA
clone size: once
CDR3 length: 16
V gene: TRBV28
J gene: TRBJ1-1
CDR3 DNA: TGTGCCAGCAGTTTAGGTGGCGCAGGGGCTATTGCTGAAGCTTTCTTT
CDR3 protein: CASSLGGAGAIAEAFF

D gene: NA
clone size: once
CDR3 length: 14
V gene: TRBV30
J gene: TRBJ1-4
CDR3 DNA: TGTGCCTGGACCATGCGGGGGTCTAATGAAAAACTGTTTTTT
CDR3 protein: CAWTMRGSNEKLFF

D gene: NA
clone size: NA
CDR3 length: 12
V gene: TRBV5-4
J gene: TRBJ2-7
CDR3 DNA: TGTGCCAGCAGCTTGGCAGGAAACGAGCAGTACTTC
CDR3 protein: CASSLAGNEQYF